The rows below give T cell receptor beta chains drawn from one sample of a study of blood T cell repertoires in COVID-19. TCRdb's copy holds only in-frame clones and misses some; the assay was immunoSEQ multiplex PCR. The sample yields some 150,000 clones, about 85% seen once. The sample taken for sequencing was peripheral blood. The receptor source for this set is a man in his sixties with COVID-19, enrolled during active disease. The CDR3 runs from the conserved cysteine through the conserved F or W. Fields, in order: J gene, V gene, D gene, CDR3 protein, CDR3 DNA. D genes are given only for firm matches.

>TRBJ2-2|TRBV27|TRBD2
CASSFLSGGAEELFF
TGTGCCAGCAGTTTTCTAAGCGGGGGGGCCGAGGAGCTGTTTTTT
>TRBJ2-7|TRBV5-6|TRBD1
CASSLLGTGTYEQYF
TGTGCCAGCAGCTTGCTGGGGACAGGGACCTACGAGCAGTACTTC
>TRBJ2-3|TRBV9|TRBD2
CASSVTPASGGSDTQYF
TGTGCCAGCAGCGTAACCCCCGCTAGCGGGGGTTCAGATACGCAGTATTTT
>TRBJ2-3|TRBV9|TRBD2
CASSPPGGSQYF
TGTGCCAGCAGCCCCCCGGGGGGTTCACAGTATTTT
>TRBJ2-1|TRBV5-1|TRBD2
CASSYSSGAAHEQFF
TGCGCCAGCAGCTACTCTAGCGGGGCCGCCCATGAGCAGTTCTTC
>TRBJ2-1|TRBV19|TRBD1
CASSRGQGGYNEQFF
TGTGCCAGTAGTAGGGGACAGGGGGGCTACAATGAGCAGTTCTTC
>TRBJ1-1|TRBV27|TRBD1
CASSWDRVSEAFF
TGTGCCAGCAGTTGGGACAGGGTTTCTGAAGCTTTCTTT
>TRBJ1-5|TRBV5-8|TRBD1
CASSLVTGAKNSNQPQHF
TGTGCCAGCAGCTTAGTGACAGGGGCCAAGAATAGCAATCAGCCCCAGCATTTT
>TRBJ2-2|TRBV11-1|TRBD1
CASSSGTANTGELFF
TGTGCCAGCAGCTCCGGGACAGCGAACACCGGGGAGCTGTTTTTT
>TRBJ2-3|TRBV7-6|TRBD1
CASSQNGQGTFTDTQYF
TGTGCCAGCAGCCAAAACGGACAGGGAACCTTCACAGATACGCAGTATTTT
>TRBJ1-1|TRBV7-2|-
CASSLSPPGSEAFF
TGTGCCAGCAGCTTAAGCCCACCAGGTTCTGAAGCTTTCTTT
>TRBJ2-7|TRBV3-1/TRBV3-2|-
CASSQEPRAPYEQYF
TGTGCCAGCAGCCAAGAACCCAGGGCCCCCTACGAGCAGTACTTC
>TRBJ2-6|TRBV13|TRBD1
CASSTRTGEDGANVLTF
TGTGCCAGCAGCACGCGGACAGGGGAGGATGGGGCCAACGTCCTGACTTTC
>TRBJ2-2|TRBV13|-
CASSLSLRLAGYTGELFF
TGTGCCAGCAGCTTAAGTCTGCGGTTGGCGGGATACACCGGGGAGCTGTTTTTT
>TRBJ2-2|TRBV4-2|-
CASSQAGGNTGELFF
TGTGCCAGCAGCCAAGCGGGGGGCAACACCGGGGAGCTGTTTTTT
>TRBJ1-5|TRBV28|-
CASNPLGVDVNQPQHF
TGTGCCAGCAACCCCTTAGGGGTCGATGTCAATCAGCCCCAGCATTTT